This entry is about one TCR beta chain. TCRdb's table, derived via immunoSEQ multiplex PCR, lists solely in-frame clones and lacks some. The sample has roughly 290,000 clones; 80% to 90% are singletons. The sample originates from a study of blood T cell repertoires in COVID-19. About the study: Acute and convalescent COVID-19 specimens originated in the United States, Italy and Spain. T cells, B-cell-depleted T cells, or PBMCs supplied cDNA or gDNA.

V was pared by 0 bases and J by 1 base, with 9 bases between. This CDR3 comprises 16 residues. CDR1 and CDR2 from the germline V gene are SGHTA and FQGTGA. The rearrangement joins TRBV7-3 to TRBJ2-2, with TRBD1 as a possible D gene (6 bases). Input material: peripheral blood. The sequence derives from a man younger than 45 with acute or convalescent COVID-19. CDR3 coding DNA: TGTGCCAGCAGCTTAACGACAGGAATGAACACCGGGGAGCTGTTTTTT. Protein product: CASSLTTGMNTGELFF.